This T cell receptor beta chain was recovered during a study of T cells in Graves' hyperthyroidism and ophthalmopathy. Findings and caveats of the study: Most clonotypes expanded in the thyroid (above 0.001) were also present in blood.

The PBMCs had their origin in approximately 10 ml of fresh peripheral blood. Germline V gene lookup returns CDR1 MDHEN and CDR2 SYDVKM. The trim removed 8 bases at V and 6 bases at J, leaving 10 bases unmatched. The CDR3 has 13 residues. Template material for amplifying TCR beta CDR3 regions consisted of RNA transcripts. Using the HTBI primer set, a first-round RT-PCR was run on the TCR CDR3. TCRdb fed the multiplex PCR reads into MiXCR, producing one record per CDR3 protein. The table includes more than 550,000 distinct CDR3 sequences, roughly 17% detected once. This clonotype has at least ten counts. Antigen unknown.

The chain is built from TRBV28 and TRBJ2-7; 7 nucleotides align to TRBD2. The clonotype was recovered from a man in his fifties or sixties with Graves' hyperthyroidism. The source material was blood. CDR3 in DNA: TGTGCCAGCTATGGGGGAGGGACGCTCGAGCAGTACTTC. Its translation is CASYGGGTLEQYF.